The T cell receptor (beta chain) under discussion was sequenced for a study of OX40 agonist ivuxolimab in advanced cancers. About the research overall: Patients in dose escalation had liver, melanoma, kidney or head and neck cancers.

The V and J ends lost 4 bases and 3 bases respectively, with 11 bases between them. This CDR3 has 13 amino acids. Germline V lookup: CDR1 SGHRS, CDR2 YFSETQ. With regard to this clone: Its specificity is not known.

Clones were read by immunoSEQ multiplex PCR, and TCRdb kept only the in-frame ones, dropping some. This table holds approximately 77,000 clones, around 93% found once. General study points: CD4+ and CD8+ blood T cells expanded clonally by week 6 at 0.1 to 3.0 mg/kg.

Baseline was the first blood sampling point, followed by cycle 4 day 1 and cycle 7 day 1. The specimen comprised CD4+ or CD8+ T cells sorted from blood, sampled in a trial of the OX40 agonist ivuxolimab. The TCR sequence derives from an adult with an advanced solid tumor such as melanoma, head and neck, liver or kidney cancer. V and J are TRBV5-1 and TRBJ2-7; D is unresolved. CDR3 nucleotide sequence: TGCGCCAGCAGCCTGGACGGCAACTACGAGCAGTACTTC. It codes for CASSLDGNYEQYF.